The present T cell receptor beta chain was sequenced within a study of cytomegalovirus exposure and HLA in healthy donors (dated by TCRdb to 2017 to 2019). Regarding the study in general: According to an earlier analysis of a few hundred of the donors, about 179 million T cells yielded 117 million unique TCR beta sequences and around 280 Gb of sequence data. An early release that covered 640 HLA-typed donors contained about 300 gigabases of sequencing data and about 84 million unique TCR sequences. The genetic ancestry cluster associated with self-reported Caucasian donors included 81% of the 300 to 400 genotyped donors. The study aimed to test whether signatures of past pathogen exposure could be identified by cataloging public T cell receptors. The study profiled the T cell repertoires of more than 500 subjects by immunosequencing and related them to cytomegalovirus serostatus. A separate validation cohort of approximately 120 different subjects was used in addition to the approximately 670-subject first cohort. To predict cytomegalovirus infection status, the study brought together high-throughput TCR immunosequencing, statistical association of individual TCRs with disease status, and machine learning. A later analysis re-analyzed previously published TCR beta repertoires from roughly 600 donors and added high-resolution HLA genotyping to study TCR occurrence patterns. In the later analysis, no new phenotypic data were used to find candidate immune exposures; instead, reliance was placed on TCR beta sequences and their occurrence across donors. To decide whether each TCR beta V gene segment behaved as functional or pseudogenic, an earlier analysis of 587 of the donors relied on high-throughput TCR beta sequencing. Donor age, sex, ethnicity and CMV serostatus were collected together with the repertoire data. A later genetic analysis took genome-wide SNP genotypes for about three fifths of the roughly 670 donors and used that subset as a discovery cohort. Every discovery cohort repertoire had been produced on one sequencing platform. HLA typing included class I and class II loci at four-digit resolution. The number of donors typed differed by locus, with 629-630 for A, B, C, DRB1 and DQB1, 522 for DQA1, 600 to 610 for DPA1, and some 440 for DPB1. Roughly five DR-DQ haplotypes were handled as single units for association and clustering because linkage in the cohort was strong. Among over 350 genotyped donors of the cohort, an average of around 240,000 unique TCR beta nucleotide sequences were sequenced per donor, 15% to 20% of them non-productive. Summary of the overall study and its limitations: Correlated functional status among segregating V segments might reflect linkage disequilibrium, but an unknown experimental factor could not be ruled out. According to a later genetic analysis, donors in an Asian-associated ancestry cluster had fewer N-insertions in productive TCRs than the approximately 690-donor mean. This cohort had only TCR beta chains sequenced, and the lack of alpha or paired-chain data limited which features could be detected. A further reported finding was that TCR beta sequences accurately predicted the HLA-A and HLA-B alleles for most subjects in the first cohort. A cluster of highly shared sequence variants was judged likely to represent a technical artifact of the sequencing pipeline. Because some donors lacked HLA typing at each locus, the association tests relied only on the typed subset. In an earlier analysis of roughly 560 of the donors, most TCR beta V segments were observed in productive rearrangements about 87% or about 30% of the time, broadly matching IMGT annotations. A later genetic analysis associated a missense DCLRE1C variant with V-gene and J-gene trimming of TCR beta chains, and an independent cohort replicated the association. Some IMGT-functional V segments, including TRBV6-2 and TRBV6-3, could not be distinguished by the 87-base-pair reads and were therefore excluded. A later analysis found that HLA-associated TCR beta chains were more clonally expanded and had lower generation probabilities than equally common non-associated chains. Strong co-occurrence of HLA alleles, especially DR and DQ, made assigning TCR associations to individual alleles difficult. A later analysis found that TCR association rates varied across HLA loci, with DRB1 alleles showing the most associated TCRs and HLA-C alleles the fewest. The authors suggested that the approach could potentially be extended to other disease states and immunological phenotypes. In both the original and validation cohorts, the classifier was reported to diagnose cytomegalovirus status with high specificity and sensitivity. In vitro tests confirmed that a few of the cytomegalovirus-associated TCR beta chains recognize cytomegalovirus antigens. In a later analysis, most CMV-associated TCR beta chains were found to appear HLA-restricted, with HLA associations seemingly driven largely by CMV exposure. A later analysis reported that several top co-occurrence clusters appeared linked to parvovirus B19, influenza, CMV and Epstein-Barr virus. In a later analysis, more than 15,000 TCR beta sequences were associated with specific HLA alleles at a false discovery rate of 0.05. In the study, roughly 160 TCR beta chains were listed as associated with cytomegalovirus. Most TCR sequences were seen in very few donors, while some public TCRs were found in many individuals. The presence/absence analyses assumed that sequencing depth was roughly uniform across donors, and that assumption may not be true. The earlier analysis of some 560 of the donors excluded approximately 15 rarely observed V segments, including chromosome 9 orphons, because counts were too low. CMV serostatus was the only immune exposure information available for the cohort.

The cohort comprised around 700 healthy bone marrow donors. At the time of sampling, every cohort member was nominally healthy, though immune exposures that went unrecorded were likely present. The donor tested CMV seronegative and was one of the 352 seronegative cohort members. Each donor provided a peripheral blood sample, and peripheral blood mononuclear cells were used for TCR beta sequencing. Genomic DNA was extracted from the blood cell samples with the Qiagen DNeasy Blood Extraction Kit. From a lookup of the germline V gene, CDR1 and CDR2 are ENHRY and SYGVKD. CDR3 length: 15 amino acids, cysteine to phenylalanine. The kept DNA is CDR3 alone, 45 bases in frame from the first base. At the junction V is shortened by 6 bases and J by 5 bases, with 14 bases in between. Points on this clone: Which antigen it targets is not known.

Library preparation employed the immunoSEQ multiplex PCR assay. The multiplex PCR relied on a mix of 60 forward primers for TCR Vbeta segments and 13 reverse primers for TCR Jbeta segments. The CDR3 region of rearranged TCR beta genes was amplified from genomic DNA with a multiplex PCR assay. Amplified TCR beta libraries were sequenced as 87-base-pair reads on the Illumina HiSeq System. The study's own analysis went as follows. In a later analysis, around 80 million unique TCR beta chains were counted across the approximately 640 repertoires, and approximately 11 million of these chains were shared by at least two donors. To remove PCR and sequencing errors, raw reads were error-corrected and collapsed into unique sequences using a nearest-neighbor algorithm that merged closely related sequences. V, D and J gene segments were assigned by aligning CDR3 sequences to IMGT reference sequences. For a sequence to be retained, at least a six-nucleotide match to both a V gene segment and a J gene segment was required. A rearrangement counted as productive if the CDR3 had no stop codons and remained in frame with V and J, and every other rearrangement counted as non-productive. CDR3 was defined by IMGT convention, running from the second conserved V-encoded cysteine to the conserved J-encoded phenylalanine. The earlier analysis of more than 450 of the donors excluded sequences that lacked an unambiguous match to a single V gene segment. In an earlier analysis of approximately 560 of the donors, a V segment was called functional when productive rearrangements were above 56.7%, and segregating when the standard deviation between donors exceeded 5%. A statistical classification framework was built for diagnosing cytomegalovirus status from the catalog of TCR beta chain sequences. V and J gene assignment, in a later analysis, came from comparing TCR nucleotide sequences with IMGT/GENE-DB human TR gene sequences. A later analysis assigned CDR3 sequences and most-parsimonious VDJ recombination scenarios with the TCRdist pipeline. A later analysis defined each TCR beta chain by its CDR3 amino acid sequence plus V-gene family, and excluded reads lacking a unique V-gene family. In a later analysis, 450 to 600 highly shared, low-generation-probability nucleotide sequences were removed to address suspected cross-contamination and a sequencing artifact. In a later analysis, a clonal expansion index was calculated for each public chain from normalized within-repertoire ranks of inferred template counts. In a later analysis, generation probabilities were computed with a VDJ recombination model fitted to out-of-frame rearrangements, and the resulting probabilities were checked against IGoR. In a later analysis, TCR-TCR, TCR-HLA and TCR-CMV co-occurrence was scored with hypergeometric tests, and a repertoire-size bias correction was applied to TCR pairs. In a later analysis, false discovery rates were estimated by permuting HLA or CMV assignments 20 times. In a later analysis, co-occurring TCRs were grouped using DBSCAN, with TCRdist sequence similarity added in when clustering inside HLA-allele-positive subsets. Repertoires with fewer than 30,000 or more than 120,000 public chains, plus five repertoires with anomalous nucleotide sharing, were excluded from co-occurrence clustering. Imported from immuneACCESS, the table was reduced by TCRdb to in-frame sequences with V and J called. These copies leave out some clones; in studies compared against another copy, an unresolved V gene accounts for under half, and the cause of the remainder is not known. V, J and clone size derive from that table, while D and trimming were established from the DNA sequence. The sample's table covers around 140,000 clones. The biggest ten clones account for approximately 1.8% of the sample.

Material for sequencing was PBMCs. This sequence originates from a man younger than 35 in good health and CMV-seronegative. Rearrangement joined TRBV10-3 to TRBJ1-6; the D gene is possibly TRBD1, with 5 bases matching. The CDR3 region has the sequence CAIRASGQNNSPLHF. DNA sequence: TGTGCCATCAGGGCTAGCGGACAAAATAATTCACCCCTCCACTTT.